These 17 T cell receptor beta chains were sequenced from one sample in a study of blood T cells in healthy people across ages. Using a J-beta primer mix together with a sample-barcoded 5' primer, a second PCR was run for about 6 to 12 cycles. TCRdb processed the 5' RACE reads anew with MiXCR; each CDR3 protein has one entry. Of 750,000 to 950,000 distinct CDR3 sequences listed, about 55% are singletons. Sequencing was performed on blood. These receptors were obtained from a man at least 80 years old in good health.

The chain joins TRBV7-9 to TRBJ2-5, with 7 bases identical to TRBD2. The germline V gene has CDR1 SEHNR and CDR2 FQNEAQ (reference sequence). The ends lost 0 bases at V and 11 bases at J; junction bases unmatched: 15. This CDR3 is 16 amino acids long. The CDR3 region is CASSLAGGGRSREQYF. CDR3 nucleotide sequence: TGTGCCAGCAGCTTAGCGGGGGGAGGGAGAAGTCGGGAGCAGTACTTC.

This clonotype appeared a few times. The CDR3 DNA reads as TGTGCCAGCAGTTATGCTGGCGGGAACACCGGGGAGCTGTTTTTT. Translated, it gives CASSYAGGNTGELFF. This rearrangement joins TRBV12-3 or TRBV12-4 to TRBJ2-2; D uncertain. The V end was cut by 4 bases, the J end by 1 base, with 10 bases between. CDR3 length equals 15 residues.

This clonotype came up a few times. The rearrangement links TRBV20-1 to TRBJ2-7; 7 bases fit TRBD2. V shed 3 bases and J 2 bases; nucleotides not matched to a gene: 4. Germline CDR1 and CDR2: DFQATT and SNEGSKA (reference sequence). The CDR3 runs 13 residues. The CDR3 spells CSARASGTYEQYF. The CDR3 DNA sequence: TGCAGTGCTAGGGCTAGCGGTACCTACGAGCAGTACTTC.

This clonotype has ten or more counts. The chain employs TRBV29-1 and TRBJ2-7; D ambiguous. Trimming pared 5 bases from V and 5 bases from J, leaving 13 bases between. Germline assignment: CDR1 SQVTM and CDR2 ANQGSEA. The CDR3 runs 12 residues. CDR3 sequence (DNA): TGCAGCGTTTTAATCTTAGTGGACGAGCAGTACTTC. Protein: CSVLILVDEQYF.

As regards this clonotype: One end of the junction fails to match germline, which may point to a read error. The chain uses TRBV9 and TRBJ2-6; D unclear. Germline-derived CDR1 and CDR2 are SGDLS and YYNGEE. The CDR3 contains 13 residues. CDR3 DNA sequence: TGTGCCCGCAGCGTAGCTTTGGCCAACGTCCTGACTTTC. Translation gives CARSVALANVLTF.

The chain links TRBV9 to TRBJ2-5; 7 nucleotides agree with TRBD2. Germline-derived CDR1 and CDR2 are SGDLS and YYNGEE. This CDR3 has 16 residues. The V gene end was trimmed by 0 bases and the J gene end by 2 bases; junction bases not matched to a gene: 7. Here the CDR3 DNA reads TGTGCCAGCAGCGTAGAAGCGGGACCTATACAAGAGACCCAGTACTTC. Its protein product is CASSVEAGPIQETQYF.

CDR3 residues: CASSVEGVSDTQYF. The DNA for the CDR3 is TGTGCCAGCAGCGTAGAGGGGGTTTCGGATACGCAGTATTTT. The genes are TRBV9 and TRBJ2-3, with D possibly TRBD1 on 6 matching bases. CDR3 length equals 14 residues. In germline, CDR1 is SGDLS, CDR2 YYNGEE. Trimming removed 0 bases at V and 6 bases at J, with 11 bases between.

The rearrangement uses TRBV29-1 and TRBJ2-3, with D tentatively TRBD1 (5 bases). From germline, CDR1 is SQVTM and CDR2 ANQGSEA. CDR3 length: 12 residues. The V end lost 5 bases, the J end lost 5 bases, and 11 bases lay between the germline ends. CDR3 in DNA: TGCAGCGTTATGACAGTGGGAGATACGCAGTATTTT. Its protein product is CSVMTVGDTQYF.

The chain employs TRBV20-1 and TRBJ2-2; D not certain. V lost 1 base and J lost 3, with 6 bases in between. The CDR3 totals 13 residues. CDR1 and CDR2 from the germline V gene are DFQATT and SNEGSKA (reference sequence). The CDR3 reads CSARVRDTGELFF. In DNA form, the CDR3 reads TGCAGTGCTAGAGTAAGGGACACCGGGGAGCTGTTTTTT.

This sequence joins TRBV6-5 and TRBJ2-1, with 8 bases aligning to TRBD2. Unmatched junction bases numbered 9, after V lost 7 bases and J lost 1 base. CDR1 MNHEY and CDR2 SVGAGI come from the germline V gene. This CDR3 spans 16 amino acids. Here the CDR3 DNA reads TGTGCCAGCATTCCGAGGATAGCGGGATCCTACAATGAGCAGTTCTTC. Its protein product is CASIPRIAGSYNEQFF.

This chain connects TRBV18 to TRBJ2-1; unclear D gene. From germline, CDR1 is KGHSH and CDR2 LQKENI. The CDR3 consists of 12 residues. The V gene lost 2 bases and the J gene lost 8 bases, with 7 bases spanning the gap. CDR3 region: CASSPSRDEQFF. Here the CDR3 DNA reads TGTGCCAGCTCACCATCGAGAGATGAGCAGTTCTTC.

There are many counts of this clonotype. The chain has TRBV20-1 and TRBJ2-5, with no clear D. CDR1 DFQATT and CDR2 SNEGSKA come from the germline V gene (reference sequence). The V and J ends lost 5 bases and 2 bases respectively, with 15 bases between them. This CDR3 comprises 14 residues. The CDR3 spells CSAQDPSPQETQYF. In DNA, the CDR3 is TGCAGTGCTCAGGACCCCTCTCCTCAAGAGACCCAGTACTTC.

V is TRBV3-1 and J is TRBJ2-3; D unclear. The CDR3 consists of 12 residues. The V and J ends lost 3 bases and 5 bases respectively, with 6 bases between them. Germline CDR1 is LGHDT and CDR2 is YNNKEL (reference sequence). The CDR3 bases are TGTGCCAGCAGCCAGATCGAAGATACGCAGTATTTT. Residues: CASSQIEDTQYF.

In DNA, the CDR3 is TGCAGTGCCCGACGGGAGAGGGCTAATGAAAAACTGTTTTTT. It specifies CSARRERANEKLFF. This sequence joins TRBV20-1 and TRBJ1-4; D gene uncertain. V lost 6 bases, J lost 3 bases, and 14 bases lay in between. This CDR3 has 14 amino acids. From germline, CDR1 is DFQATT and CDR2 SNEGSKA (reference sequence).

The chain is built from TRBV9 and TRBJ2-3, with 8 nucleotides matching TRBD1. V trimming: 4 bases; J trimming: 0 bases; junction bases outside the gene matches: 4. CDR3 length: 15 amino acids. The V gene's germline CDR1 is SGDLS and CDR2 YYNGEE. DNA for the CDR3: TGTGCCAGCAGCTCGACAGGGGACAGCACAGATACGCAGTATTTT. It is translated as CASSSTGDSTDTQYF.

V is TRBV2 and J is TRBJ1-2, with 10 nucleotides matching TRBD1. CDR3 length equals 13 residues. Germline V lookup: CDR1 SNHLY, CDR2 FYNNEI. J was trimmed by 4 bases and V by 8 bases; bases with no gene match: 4. CDR3 nucleotide sequence: TGTGCCAGCTGGACAGGGGGGACCTATGGCTACACCTTC. It encodes CASWTGGTYGYTF.

This clonotype was seen more than once but under ten times. The junction shows a germline mismatch at one end, possibly a read error. The chain couples TRBV7-9 to TRBJ2-1; a possible D gene is TRBD1 (5 bases). This CDR3 spans 13 amino acids. Germline-derived CDR1 and CDR2 are SEHNR and FQNEAQ (reference sequence). In DNA, the CDR3 is TGTGCCAGTAGCTTTCCCAGACAGAACGAGCAGTTCTTC. Encoded protein: CASSFPRQNEQFF.